This passage covers 29 T cell receptor beta chains from one sample sequenced in a study of T-cell memory formation after mild COVID-19. TCRdb redid the calling of the 5' RACE reads with MiXCR, one entry per CDR3 protein. The sample records about 300,000 distinct CDR3 sequences, roughly 21% being singletons. The specimen was PBMCs or a T cell subset sorted from them (not recorded which). All receptors come from a young man who had mild COVID-19 (a few samples of this study predate the infection). Cell type and time point are not known.

V is TRBV5-4 and J is TRBJ2-7; TRBD2 matches 7 bases. The germline V gene encodes CDR1 SGHNT and CDR2 YYREEE (reference sequence). Losses at the gene ends were 4 bases for V and 1 base for J; bases not matched to a gene: 11. The CDR3 sequence is 16 residues long. For the CDR3, the DNA is TGTGCCAGCAGCCCAGTCGGAGCAGCGGGATCCTACGAGCAGTACTTC. Its protein product is CASSPVGAAGSYEQYF.

The V gene is TRBV5-1, the J gene TRBJ2-1, with 11 positions matching TRBD1. The germline gives CDR1 SGHRS, CDR2 YFSETQ. With V trimmed by 3 bases and J by 8 bases, 4 bases remained unmatched. CDR3 length: 14 amino acids. The chain's CDR3 is CASSYGQGADEQFF. The CDR3 DNA reads TGCGCCAGCAGCTATGGACAGGGGGCCGATGAGCAGTTCTTC.

This clonotype turned up a few times. DNA of the CDR3: TGCGCCAGCAGCCCGGAGGGGCAGGGCTACACCTTC. This codes for CASSPEGQGYTF. The genes are TRBV5-1 and TRBJ1-2; D may be TRBD1 (5 bases). V dropped 4 bases and J dropped 8 bases, with 12 bases sitting between them. Germline CDR1 and CDR2: SGHRS and YFSETQ. This CDR3 has 12 amino acids.

This clonotype was counted a few times. The chain is built from TRBV6-2 or TRBV6-3 and TRBJ2-3, with 16 bases lining up with TRBD2. V shed 6 bases, J shed 3 bases, and the junction held 15 bases outside the gene matches. CDR1 and CDR2 from the germline V gene are MNHEY and SVGEGT. CDR3 size: 20 residues. Written as DNA, the CDR3 is TGTGCCAGCAGCCCCCTCGGGACTAGCGGGGGGGCCGGTCTTACAGATACGCAGTATTTT. This gives the protein CASSPLGTSGGAGLTDTQYF.

In its sample, this clonotype was seen many times. This sequence joins TRBV11-2 and TRBJ2-1; TRBD2 is a possible D gene (5 bases). The germline CDR1 and CDR2 sequences are SGHAT and FQNNGV. V gave up 5 bases and J gave up 10 bases, with 12 bases separating them. The CDR3 sequence is 12 residues long. The DNA of the CDR3 is TGTGCCAGCAGCGTTTTACAGCGGGAGCAGTTCTTC. It yields the protein CASSVLQREQFF. Based on the CDR3 plus reference TRBV11-2 and TRBJ2-1, the full variable domain is EAGVAQSPRYKIIEKRQSVAFWCNPISGHATLYWYQQILGQGPKLLIQFQNNGVVDDSQLPKDRFSAERLKGVDSTLKIQPAKLEDSAVYLCASSVLQREQFFGPGTRLTVL.

The V call is TRBV5-1, the J call TRBJ1-2; tentatively, D is TRBD1 (5 bases). The length of the CDR3 is 16 residues. Germline V gene data show CDR1 as SGHRS and CDR2 as YFSETQ. V was clipped by 5 bases and J by 8 bases, with 25 bases between them. In DNA, the CDR3 is TGCGCCAGCAGGGCAGGGATGGATGGGTTCGATGCAGGCTACACCTTC. Its protein is CASRAGMDGFDAGYTF. The whole variable domain, remainder taken from reference TRBV5-1 and TRBJ1-2, is KAGVTQTPRYLIKTRGQQVTLSCSPISGHRSVSWYQQTPGQGLQFLFEYFSETQRNKGNFPGRFSGRQFSNSRSEMNVSTLELGDSALYLCASRAGMDGFDAGYTFGSGTRLTVV.

This clonotype has more than one count but fewer than ten. The rearrangement uses TRBV4-1 and TRBJ1-2; D may be TRBD1 (5 bases). Germline V gene sequence: CDR1 MGHRA, CDR2 YSYEKL. V lost 1 base to trimming and J lost 2 bases, with 11 bases between them. There are 15 residues in the CDR3. In nucleotides, the CDR3 is TGCGCCAGCAGCCAAGTTAGTTCAGGGAACTATGGCTACACCTTC. Translated: CASSQVSSGNYGYTF.

This clonotype was counted between two and nine times. The chain couples TRBV19 to TRBJ2-1, with 8 bases that match TRBD1. The V gene's germline CDR1 is LNHDA and CDR2 SQIVND (reference sequence). This CDR3 spans 16 amino acids. The V segment lost 6 bases and the J segment 5 bases; nucleotides outside the gene matches: 12. CDR3 coding DNA: TGTGCCAGTAGCCTCTGGACAGGGTCAGGCCACAATGAGCAGTTCTTC. This sequence encodes CASSLWTGSGHNEQFF.

This clonotype appeared a single time. The rearrangement uses TRBV11-2 and TRBJ2-7, with D maybe TRBD2 (5 bases). Trimming took 0 bases from V and 3 from J, leaving 15 bases between them. Germline V gene sequence: CDR1 SGHAT, CDR2 FQNNGV. The CDR3 loop spans 16 amino acids. The CDR3 here is CASSLDRAGLNYEQYF. The DNA of the CDR3 is TGTGCCAGCAGCTTAGATCGGGCAGGACTTAACTACGAGCAGTACTTC.

The rearrangement links TRBV7-9 to TRBJ2-7; 7 nucleotides line up with TRBD1. J lost 5 bases, V lost 5 bases, and 9 bases had no gene match. The CDR3 consists of 14 residues. CDR1 and CDR2 (germline): SEHNR, FQNEAQ (reference sequence). The CDR3 DNA reads as TGTGCCAGCAGCCCTAGACAGGGTCCTCACGAGCAGTACGTC. The encoded protein is CASSPRQGPHEQYV.

This clonotype has only a few counts. This chain's CDR3 is CASSTPGTGSGRDTGELFF. CDR3 DNA sequence: TGTGCCAGCAGTACTCCCGGGACAGGGTCGGGGAGAGACACCGGGGAGCTGTTTTTT. The chain employs TRBV2 and TRBJ2-2, with 9 positions matching TRBD1. This CDR3 is 19 amino acids long. Germline V CDR1 and CDR2: SNHLY, FYNNEI. The V gene end was trimmed by 5 bases and the J gene end by 3 bases; junction bases not matched to a gene: 16. Variable domain in full (rest from reference TRBV2 and TRBJ2-2): EPEVTQTPSHQVTQMGQEVILRCVPISNHLYFYWYRQILGQKVEFLVSFYNNEISEKSEIFDDQFSVERPDGSNFTLKIRSTKLEDSAMYFCASSTPGTGSGRDTGELFFGEGSRLTVL.

The CDR3 spells CASRGGDRGGPLYNEQFF. The CDR3 nucleotides read TGTGCCAGCAGAGGGGGGGACAGGGGTGGTCCATTGTACAATGAGCAGTTCTTC. The rearrangement links TRBV28 to TRBJ2-1; 10 bases match TRBD1. The germline gives CDR1 MDHEN, CDR2 SYDVKM. This CDR3 has 18 residues. Germline trimming cut 6 bases from V and 4 bases from J; bases unmatched to any gene: 15.

This clonotype has just a few counts. This chain connects TRBV29-1 to TRBJ1-3; tentatively, D is TRBD1 (6 bases). With 6 bases removed from V and 3 bases from J, the gap between germline ends came to 12 bases. CDR3 size: 13 residues. Germline V lookup: CDR1 SQVTM, CDR2 ANQGSEA. The CDR3 DNA is TGCAGCGTACAGGGCGGCGATGGAAACACCATATATTTT. This sequence encodes CSVQGGDGNTIYF.

This clonotype showed up just a few times. This chain links TRBV11-2 with TRBJ2-3; 7 bases are shared with TRBD2. The CDR3 consists of 14 residues. Trimming took 6 bases from V and 6 from J; bases not matched to a gene: 9. CDR1 is SGHAT and CDR2 is FQNNGV in the germline V gene. CDR3 DNA: TGTGCCAGCAGTTCCCTGCGGGGGAGGGATACGCAGTATTTT. Translated: CASSSLRGRDTQYF.

This clonotype has a handful of counts. The chain employs TRBV5-1 and TRBJ1-1; 7 nucleotides align to TRBD1. Germline V gene sequence: CDR1 SGHRS, CDR2 YFSETQ. V dropped 4 bases and J dropped 1; count of bases not matched to a gene: 10. The CDR3 runs 16 residues. The CDR3 region has the DNA TGCGCCAGCAGCCCTAAAGGGACAGCCGAGAACACTGAAGCTTTCTTT. Translation: CASSPKGTAENTEAFF.

This chain connects TRBV10-3 to TRBJ1-1; 7 bases align to TRBD1. The germline gives CDR1 ENHRY, CDR2 SYGVKD. The trim removed 0 bases at V and 5 bases at J, leaving 6 bases unmatched. This CDR3 spans 15 amino acids. The CDR3 spells CAISESRGPGTEAFF. In DNA, the CDR3 is TGTGCCATCAGTGAGTCTAGGGGGCCGGGGACTGAAGCTTTCTTT.

This clonotype was recorded a few times. The gene calls are TRBV7-2 and TRBJ2-3, with D unresolved. The germline gives CDR1 SGHTA, CDR2 FQGNSA. This CDR3 has 13 residues. V lost 1 base and J lost 9, with 11 bases in between. CDR3 sequence (DNA): TGTGCCAGCAGCTTAGAGCCCCCGCGGACGCAGTATTTT. Translating gives CASSLEPPRTQYF.

V gene TRBV9 combines with J gene TRBJ2-4, with D unclear. The germline gives CDR1 SGDLS, CDR2 YYNGEE. Trimming removed 0 bases from V and 0 bases from J, with 7 bases in between. The CDR3 runs 15 residues. The CDR3 protein is CASSVAGVAKNIQYF. The DNA for the CDR3 is TGTGCCAGCAGCGTAGCGGGCGTAGCCAAAAACATTCAGTACTTC.

Only a few counts were recorded for this clonotype. The gene calls are TRBV7-6 and TRBJ2-6; D is unclear. Germline assignment: CDR1 SGHVS and CDR2 FNYEAQ. The CDR3 is made up of 15 amino acids. V lost 1 base and J lost 0, with 4 bases in between. The CDR3 region is CASSLVSSGANVLTF. DNA for the CDR3: TGTGCCAGCAGCTTAGTATCCTCTGGGGCCAACGTCCTGACTTTC.

This rearrangement joins TRBV9 to TRBJ2-2; D gene ambiguous. Trimming took 4 bases from V and 4 from J, leaving 8 bases between them. CDR3 length: 13 residues. Per germline, CDR1 SGDLS and CDR2 YYNGEE. CDR3 loop: CASSPARTGELFF. In DNA form, the CDR3 reads TGTGCCAGCAGCCCAGCCCGCACCGGGGAGCTGTTTTTT. Combining the CDR3 with reference TRBV9 and TRBJ2-2 gives the whole variable domain DSGVTQTPKHLITATGQRVTLRCSPRSGDLSVYWYQQSLDQGLQFLIQYYNGEERAKGNILERFSAQQFPDLHSELNLSSLELGDSALYFCASSPARTGELFFGEGSRLTVL.

The table lists this clonotype with a few counts. This chain joins TRBV5-1 and TRBJ1-6; TRBD1 is a possible D gene (5 bases). Germline assignment: CDR1 SGHRS and CDR2 YFSETQ. V gave up 0 bases and J gave up 7 bases, with 14 bases separating them. The CDR3 is 16 residues long. The CDR3 DNA sequence: TGCGCCAGCAGCTTGGGGGGCGGCGCGAGGAATTCACCCCTCCACTTT. It specifies CASSLGGGARNSPLHF.

The chain is built from TRBV5-5 and TRBJ1-6; TRBD1 agrees at 7 bases. The CDR3 contains 14 residues. Germline assignment: CDR1 SGHKS and CDR2 YYEKEE (reference sequence). V shed 3 bases and J 8 bases; nucleotides not matched to a gene: 5. CDR3: CASSSDRWDSPLHF. DNA for the CDR3: TGTGCCAGCAGCTCGGACAGGTGGGATTCACCCCTCCACTTT.

The sample holds one count of this clonotype. A much larger clone lies a single base off, so this may be a read error. This chain uses TRBV12-3 or TRBV12-4 with TRBJ1-1, with TRBD1 identical over 7 bases. V was pared by 8 bases and J by 4 bases, with 7 bases of the junction left unmatched. The CDR3 length is 13 residues. The CDR3 loop reads CASGRGLSTEAFF. The CDR3 DNA reads as TGTGCCAGCGGAAGGGGGCTGAGCACTGAAGCTTTCTTT.

The chain has TRBV4-3 and TRBJ1-1; tentative D call: TRBD1 (5 bases). The CDR3 is 13 amino acids. Germline V gives CDR1 LGHNA, CDR2 YSLEER. V shed 1 base and J shed 4 bases, with 7 bases lying between them. The CDR3 here is CASSQARVTEAFF. CDR3 DNA: TGCGCCAGCAGCCAAGCCAGGGTCACTGAAGCTTTCTTT.

The chain recombines TRBV20-1 with TRBJ2-3; no reliable D call. Between the trimmed V and J ends, which lost 4 bases and 4 bases, there was a span of 18 bases. Germline V CDR1 and CDR2: DFQATT, SNEGSKA (reference sequence). The CDR3 has 15 amino acids. The CDR3 protein is CSAIYDMWAADTQYF. The DNA of the CDR3 is TGCAGTGCTATATACGACATGTGGGCGGCAGATACGCAGTATTTT.

The V call is TRBV15, the J call TRBJ2-7; TRBD1 aligns across 7 bases. Losses at the gene ends were 5 bases for V and 3 bases for J; bases not matched to a gene: 4. Germline V lookup: CDR1 LNHNV, CDR2 YYDKDF (reference sequence). This CDR3 region has 13 residues. CDR3 nucleotides: TGTGCCACCAGCGCCCAGGGGGACTACGAGCAGTACTTC. Protein product: CATSAQGDYEQYF. The full variable domain, in which reference TRBV15 and TRBJ2-7 provide the parts outside the CDR3, is DAMVIQNPRYQVTQFGKPVTLSCSQTLNHNVMYWYQQKSSQAPKLLFHYYDKDFNNEADTPDNFQSRRPNTSFCFLDIRSPGLGDTAMYLCATSAQGDYEQYFGPGTRLTVT.

J is TRBJ2-7 and V is TRBV11-2; D may correspond to TRBD1 or TRBD2 (5 bases each). The CDR3 covers 15 residues. Trimming removed 1 base at V and 0 bases at J, with 10 bases between. CDR1 and CDR2 (germline): SGHAT, FQNNGV. The CDR3 nucleotides read TGTGCCAGCAGCTTAGGCGTGGGACGCTCCTACGAGCAGTACGTC. It is translated as CASSLGVGRSYEQYV.

The rearrangement joins TRBV6-2 or TRBV6-3 to TRBJ2-5; D is unclear. Germline loops: CDR1 MNHEY, CDR2 SVGEGT. The CDR3 loop spans 12 amino acids. V lost 2 bases to trimming and J lost 5 bases, with 6 bases between them. The chain's CDR3 is CASSYGRETQYF. DNA of the CDR3: TGTGCCAGCAGTTACGGCCGGGAGACCCAGTACTTC.

This chain connects TRBV2 to TRBJ2-7; TRBD2 agrees at 8 bases. This CDR3 has 14 amino acids. Germline CDR1 SNHLY, CDR2 FYNNEI. Trimming cost V 7 bases and J 0 bases; bases outside gene matches: 5. CDR3 nucleotide sequence: TGTGCCAGCACCGGACTAGCTCCCTCCTACGAGCAGTACGTC. As protein: CASTGLAPSYEQYV.